The rows below give T cell receptor beta chains drawn from one sample of a study of cytomegalovirus exposure and HLA in healthy donors. Assay: immunoSEQ multiplex PCR; the TCRdb copy retains only in-frame clones and omits some. Counted here are tens of thousands of clones, 73% occurring once; the ten biggest clones make up 4.5% to 5.5%. Input material: PBMCs. Receptors originate from a man between 45 and 60 years old in good health and CMV-seronegative. Both conserved end residues are part of each CDR3. The D gene is left open where the match is weak. Only part of the rows carry a size: once, few, many, or a class if the clone is expanded.

cdr3_aa | cdr3_nt | d_call | j_call | clone_size | v_call
CAISESKQIYEQYF | TGTGCCATCAGTGAGTCGAAACAGATCTACGAGCAGTACTTC | NA | TRBJ2-7 | NA | TRBV10-3
CASSLETVIEEGYTF | TGTGCCAGCAGCCTCGAGACAGTCATAGAGGAGGGCTACACCTTC | NA | TRBJ1-2 | NA | TRBV9
CASREQGLVYGYTF | TGTGCCAGCAGGGAACAGGGCTTAGTGTATGGCTACACCTTC | NA | TRBJ1-2 | once | TRBV6-1
CASGLVTGANTGELFF | TGTGCTAGTGGTTTGGTCACAGGGGCCAACACCGGGGAGCTGTTTTTT | TRBD1 | TRBJ2-2 | NA | TRBV12-5
CASSLTGTSGNEQFF | TGTGCCAGCTCTCTAACCGGGACTAGCGGCAATGAGCAGTTCTTC | TRBD2 | TRBJ2-1 | NA | TRBV6-4
CASTELGQGASGANVLTF | TGTGCCAGCACCGAATTAGGACAGGGGGCCTCAGGGGCCAACGTCCTGACTTTC | TRBD1 | TRBJ2-6 | NA | TRBV4-2
CAISRGPGDDEQFF | TGTGCCATCAGCCGCGGCCCGGGGGATGATGAGCAGTTCTTC | NA | TRBJ2-1 | NA | TRBV10-3
CASSLGPTTKGDYGYTF | TGTGCCAGCAGCTTGGGGCCCACAACCAAGGGGGACTATGGCTACACCTTC | NA | TRBJ1-2 | NA | TRBV5-5
CASSYVGGYTGELFF | TGTGCCAGCAGTTATGTCGGGGGTTACACCGGGGAGCTGTTTTTT | NA | TRBJ2-2 | NA | TRBV6-5
CASSRSQSTNSPLHF | TGTGCCAGCAGCCGCAGTCAGTCCACAAATTCACCCCTCCACTTT | NA | TRBJ1-6 | NA | TRBV14
CASSLLGGASYNEQFF | TGTGCCAGCAGCCTACTAGGGGGCGCCTCCTACAATGAGCAGTTCTTC | TRBD1 | TRBJ2-1 | NA | TRBV11-1
CASTKAGSYEQYF | TGTGCCAGCACCAAGGCGGGGTCCTACGAGCAGTACTTC | NA | TRBJ2-7 | NA | TRBV6-1
CASSLGDRENSPLHF | TGTGCCAGCAGCTTAGGGGACAGGGAAAATTCACCCCTCCACTTT | TRBD1 | TRBJ1-6 | NA | TRBV11-2
CASSVRATSTDTQYF | TGTGCCAGCAGCGTAAGAGCGACTAGCACAGATACGCAGTATTTT | NA | TRBJ2-3 | NA | TRBV9
CASSLGQTDTQYF | TGTGCCAGCAGTTTAGGGCAGACAGATACGCAGTATTTT | NA | TRBJ2-3 | few | TRBV27
CASGLSNPMNTEAFF | TGTGCTAGTGGTCTCTCGAACCCTATGAACACTGAAGCTTTCTTT | NA | TRBJ1-1 | NA | TRBV12-5
CASSVRGQSEKLFF | TGTGCCAGCAGCGTCAGGGGGCAGTCTGAAAAACTGTTTTTT | TRBD1 | TRBJ1-4 | few | TRBV9
CASSQGGGGGPPEQYF | TGTGCCAGCAGCCAGGGCGGCGGCGGGGGGCCCCCCGAGCAGTACTTC | TRBD2 | TRBJ2-7 | once | TRBV4-2
CASSISTSGGKQGRNEQFF | TGTGCCAGCAGTATCTCGACTAGCGGGGGAAAGCAGGGCCGGAATGAGCAGTTCTTC | TRBD2 | TRBJ2-1 | NA | TRBV27
CASSESGQGLYGYTF | TGTGCCAGCAGCGAATCCGGACAGGGGCTGTATGGCTACACCTTC | TRBD1 | TRBJ1-2 | NA | TRBV9
CASSLSAGVNTGELFF | TGTGCCAGCAGCTTAAGTGCGGGGGTGAACACCGGGGAGCTGTTTTTT | TRBD2 | TRBJ2-2 | NA | TRBV7-9
CASSVVELMTDTQYF | TGTGCCAGCAGCGTAGTTGAGCTCATGACAGATACGCAGTATTTT | NA | TRBJ2-3 | NA | TRBV9
CASSAGGPQHF | TGTGCCAGCAGTGCCGGGGGGCCCCAGCATTTT | NA | TRBJ1-5 | NA | TRBV25-1
CAAMTSALLFF | TGTGCCGCCATGACTAGCGCCCTGTTGTTCTTC | TRBD2 | TRBJ2-1 | NA | TRBV30
CASSNPTGGAETQYF | TGTGCCAGCAGCAATCCCACAGGGGGCGCAGAGACCCAGTACTTC | NA | TRBJ2-5 | NA | TRBV21-1
CASSLTRGGRYNEQFF | TGTGCCAGCAGCTTGACGCGGGGGGGCAGGTACAATGAGCAGTTCTTC | TRBD2 | TRBJ2-1 | NA | TRBV5-6
CASTLRDSATYNEQFF | TGTGCCAGCACCCTCCGGGACAGTGCGACCTACAATGAGCAGTTCTTC | TRBD1 | TRBJ2-1 | NA | TRBV11-2
CASSLAFGGGSSYEQYF | TGTGCCAGCAGCTTAGCATTCGGGGGGGGGAGTTCCTACGAGCAGTACTTC | TRBD2 | TRBJ2-7 | NA | TRBV7-2
CASSATGTGGQPQHF | TGCGCCAGCAGCGCCACCGGGACAGGGGGGCAGCCCCAGCATTTT | TRBD1 | TRBJ1-5 | NA | TRBV5-1
CASSNRDRTTNEKLSF | TGTGCCAGCAGTAACCGGGACAGAACAACTAATGAAAAACTGTCTTTT | TRBD1 | TRBJ1-4 | NA | TRBV28
CASSLVAAMSRTDTQYF | TGTGCCAGCAGCTTAGTTGCGGCTATGAGCCGCACAGATACGCAGTATTTT | NA | TRBJ2-3 | NA | TRBV7-6
CSSSRGHTEAFF | TGTTCCAGCAGCAGGGGCCACACTGAAGCTTTCTTT | NA | TRBJ1-1 | NA | TRBV7-9
CASSLMGTSGGVKTQYF | TGTGCCAGCAGCCTAATGGGGACTAGCGGGGGGGTGAAGACCCAGTACTTC | TRBD2 | TRBJ2-5 | NA | TRBV5-8
CASSLARLADYNEQFF | TGCGCCAGCAGCTTGGCACGACTAGCGGACTACAATGAGCAGTTCTTC | TRBD2 | TRBJ2-1 | NA | TRBV5-1
CASSLDSMTEAFF | TGTGCCAGCAGCTTAGACTCCATGACTGAAGCTTTCTTT | NA | TRBJ1-1 | once | TRBV7-9
CASGWAGVETQYF | TGTGCCAGCGGGTGGGCAGGGGTAGAGACCCAGTACTTC | NA | TRBJ2-5 | NA | TRBV6-6
CASNPGSLRETQYF | TGTGCCAGTAATCCCGGCTCCCTGAGGGAGACCCAGTACTTC | NA | TRBJ2-5 | NA | TRBV19
CASSLGGGSQETQYF | TGTGCCAGTAGTCTCGGGGGGGGCAGCCAAGAGACCCAGTACTTC | TRBD2 | TRBJ2-5 | NA | TRBV19